This TCR beta chain was recorded in a study of T cells in Graves' hyperthyroidism and ophthalmopathy. Study outcomes and limitations: In blood, most of the thyroid clonotypes expanded above 0.001 were also present.

To note about this clonotype: No antigen is known for it.

Ophthalmopathy patients had Clinical Activity Score at least 3, NOSPECS grade at least 4, duration under 3 months. TCR beta CDR3 region amplification was performed from RNA transcripts. The HTBI set primed first-round TCR CDR3 RT-PCR. TCRdb re-called the multiplex PCR reads with MiXCR, one entry per CDR3 protein. The repertoire holds under 600,000 distinct CDR3 sequences, with roughly 16% as singletons. V lost 3 bases to trimming and J lost 1 base, with 13 bases between them. The CDR3 extends over 15 amino acids. Germline V gene sequence: CDR1 SNHLY, CDR2 FYNNEI. Sequenced input: blood. The chain links TRBV2 to TRBJ2-7, with D tentatively TRBD1 (7 bases). This TCR was recovered from a woman aged 40 to 50 with Graves' ophthalmopathy. Here the CDR3 DNA reads TGTGCCAGCAGTGATCCAGGGGGGAGATCCTACGAGCAGTACTTC. Protein: CASSDPGGRSYEQYF.